This note documents a single TCR beta chain sequence. The sample originates from a study of shared clonotypes between healthy human individuals. The CDR3 has 16 amino acids. V gave up 2 bases and J gave up 4 bases, with 17 bases separating them. Germline V gene lookup returns CDR1 MNHEY and CDR2 SMNVEV (reference sequence). Produced via immunoSEQ multiplex PCR; TCRdb's table is partial and in-frame only. This sample yields about 690,000 clones, of which about 92% are seen a single time; 34% belongs to the top ten. CD8 memory pooled CD45RO+ cells and CCR7-negative CD45RA+ TemRA cells. This receptor was taken from a man between 18 and 35 years old in good health. Some clones in this sample may be carry-over from other donors' samples. This sequence joins TRBV27 and TRBJ2-5, with D perhaps TRBD1 (5 bases). Sequenced material: memory CD8+ T cells from PBMCs. Subset in this sample: CD45RO+ cells pooled with CCR7-negative TemRA cells. The DNA of the CDR3 is TGTGCCAGCAGTTTAGGTCCGGCAGGGCGGTCAGAGACCCAGTACTTC. This sequence encodes CASSLGPAGRSETQYF.